The 4 T cell receptor beta chains below come from one sample, sequenced in a study of T cell responses to AZD1222 COVID-19 vaccine. TCRdb keeps only in-frame clones here, not all; method: immunoSEQ multiplex PCR. The data show about 110,000 clones, roughly 90% seen once. The sample consisted of peripheral blood, taken on day 0 of AZD1222 vaccination. The receptors originated from an adult in good health.

This clone has just one count. The chain is built from TRBV9 and TRBJ2-1, with D unclear. Per the germline V gene, CDR1 is SGDLS and CDR2 is YYNGEE. This CDR3 has 14 amino acids. Deletions cut 1 base from V and 7 bases from J, with 12 bases between. In nucleotides, the CDR3 is TGTGCCAGCAGCGTAAGGCCCGCCGGTAATGAGCAGTTCTTC. It translates to CASSVRPAGNEQFF.

V usage is TRBV28 and J usage is TRBJ1-1; 8 nucleotides line up with TRBD1. Losses at the gene ends were 5 bases for V and 1 base for J; bases not matched to a gene: 6. The CDR3 covers 15 residues. Germline V gene lookup returns CDR1 MDHEN and CDR2 SYDVKM. CDR3 in amino acids: CASSAGTGKNTEAFF. In nucleotides, the CDR3 is TGTGCCAGCAGTGCCGGGACAGGAAAGAACACTGAAGCTTTCTTT.

The genes are TRBV30 and TRBJ2-7, with D perhaps matching TRBD2 (5 bases). CDR1 is GTSNPN, CDR2 SVGIG, per germline (reference sequence). The CDR3 length is 13 residues. Trimming pared 4 bases from V and 5 bases from J, leaving 15 bases between. The CDR3 DNA sequence: TGTGCCTGGACAGCTAGCCCCCACCACGAGCAGTACTTC. Translated: CAWTASPHHEQYF. Together with reference TRBV30 and TRBJ2-7, the CDR3 gives the full variable domain: SQTIHQWPATLVQPVGSPLSLECTVEGTSNPNLYWYRQAAGRGLQLLFYSVGIGQISSEVPQNLSASRPQDRQFILSSKKLLLSDSGFYLCAWTASPHHEQYFGPGTRLTVT.

The chain links TRBV27 to TRBJ1-1; D gene unclear. This CDR3 region has 11 residues. V lost 3 bases and J 7 bases, leaving 6 bases between the germline ends. CDR1 is MNHEY, CDR2 SMNVEV, per germline (reference sequence). CDR3 loop: CASSLVREAFF. The CDR3 DNA sequence: TGTGCCAGCAGTTTGGTACGTGAAGCTTTCTTT.